The 7 T cell receptor beta chains listed next were all sequenced from one sample in a study of early T cells in non-severe SARS-CoV-2 infection. TCRdb re-derived calls from the 5' RACE reads in MiXCR, one entry per CDR3 protein. The data hold tens of thousands of distinct CDR3 sequences, with around 5% observed a single time. Specimen: whole blood. The receptors shown here come from an adult who was a healthcare worker with PCR-confirmed SARS-CoV-2 infection or an uninfected control (not recorded which).

This clonotype occurred many times. V usage is TRBV28 and J usage is TRBJ2-7; possibly TRBD1 or TRBD2 for D (5 bases each). Trimming took 6 bases from V and 0 from J, leaving 15 bases between them. CDR1 MDHEN and CDR2 SYDVKM come from the germline V gene. The CDR3 is made up of 15 amino acids. CDR3 sequence reads: CASSLGVVSSYEQYF. Written as DNA, the CDR3 is TGTGCCAGCAGCTTGGGGGTAGTGAGCTCCTACGAGCAGTACTTC.

This clonotype appeared many times. CDR3 sequence reads: CAWSAGDSSYEQYF. The CDR3 region has the DNA TGTGCCTGGAGTGCCGGGGACAGCTCCTACGAGCAGTACTTC. V gene TRBV30 combines with J gene TRBJ2-7; the match to TRBD1 covers 7 bases. The CDR3 loop spans 14 amino acids. V shed 1 base and J 0 bases; nucleotides not matched to a gene: 3. Germline-derived CDR1 and CDR2 are GTSNPN and SVGIG (reference sequence).

In this sample, this clonotype turned up many times. The chain carries TRBV27 and TRBJ2-6, with TRBD2 identical over 7 bases. There are 15 residues in the CDR3. After removal of 5 bases from V and 2 bases from J, the junction contained 3 bases not matched to a gene. Germline lookup yields CDR1 MNHEY and CDR2 SMNVEV (reference sequence). For the CDR3, the DNA is TGTGCCAGCAGTCCTGGGGGGGCTGGGGCCAACGTCCTGACTTTC. Translated, it gives CASSPGGAGANVLTF.

Ten or more counts support this clonotype. J is TRBJ2-5 and V is TRBV7-8; D not resolved. Germline lookup yields CDR1 SGHVS and CDR2 FQNEAQ. The CDR3 length is 17 residues. V dropped 5 bases and J dropped 0 bases, with 19 bases sitting between them. The CDR3: CASSPGPAAVYQETQYF. CDR3 DNA: TGTGCCAGCAGCCCGGGCCCGGCAGCAGTATACCAAGAGACCCAGTACTTC.

This clonotype showed up many times. The chain is built from TRBV27 and TRBJ1-2, with D unclear. The V end lost 4 bases, the J end lost 4 bases, and 13 bases lay between the germline ends. Germline assignment: CDR1 MNHEY and CDR2 SMNVEV (reference sequence). The CDR3 contains 14 residues. The CDR3 sequence: CASSSIPYAYGYTF. In DNA form, the CDR3 reads TGTGCCAGCAGTTCAATTCCATATGCCTATGGCTACACCTTC.

The sample holds many counts of this clonotype. The rearrangement uses TRBV4-2 and TRBJ2-7; 12 bases match TRBD2. The germline CDR1 and CDR2 sequences are LGHNA and YNFKEQ. This CDR3 region has 19 residues. The J segment lost 0 bases and the V segment lost 1 base, leaving 10 bases of the junction unmatched. CDR3 in amino acids: CASSQVLAGGITSSYEQYF. Here the CDR3 DNA reads TGTGCCAGCAGCCAAGTTCTAGCGGGGGGGATAACCAGCTCCTACGAGCAGTACTTC.

This clonotype was seen repeatedly, ten times or more. This rearrangement joins TRBV18 to TRBJ1-2; TRBD1 matches 11 bases. This CDR3 region has 14 residues. Germline trimming cut 7 bases from V and 2 bases from J; bases unmatched to any gene: 3. CDR1 and CDR2 (germline): KGHSH, LQKENI. The CDR3 nucleotides read TGTGCCAGCTTAGGACAGGGGGCGAACTATGGCTACACCTTC. Protein sequence: CASLGQGANYGYTF.